The T cell receptor (beta chain) under discussion was sequenced for a study of T cell changes during pregnancy in multiple sclerosis. Repertoires were generated with immunoSEQ multiplex PCR, while TCRdb's copy carries only in-frame clones and drops some. The data show 100,000 or so clones, with approximately 94% seen just once and around 1.2% held by the top ten. This material consisted of peripheral blood, taken in the second trimester of pregnancy. This clonotype originated in a female donor with multiple sclerosis, enrolled in a pregnancy study.

The CDR3 region is CASSQEVAGQFF. The CDR3 coding sequence is TGCGCCAGCAGCCAAGAAGTAGCGGGACAGTTCTTC. The V call is TRBV4-1, the J call TRBJ2-1; 8 positions match TRBD2. The ends lost 0 bases at V and 13 bases at J; junction bases unmatched: 2. From germline, CDR1 is MGHRA and CDR2 YSYEKL. The length of the CDR3 is 12 residues.